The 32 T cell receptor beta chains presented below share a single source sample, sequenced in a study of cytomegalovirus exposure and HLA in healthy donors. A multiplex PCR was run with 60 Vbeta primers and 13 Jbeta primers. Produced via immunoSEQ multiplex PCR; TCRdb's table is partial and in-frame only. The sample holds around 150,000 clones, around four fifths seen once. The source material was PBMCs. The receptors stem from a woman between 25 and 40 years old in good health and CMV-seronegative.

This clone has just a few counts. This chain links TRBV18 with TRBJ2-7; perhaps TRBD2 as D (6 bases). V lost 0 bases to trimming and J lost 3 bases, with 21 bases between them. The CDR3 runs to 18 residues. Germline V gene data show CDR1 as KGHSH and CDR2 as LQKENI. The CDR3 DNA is TGTGCCAGCTCACCACCGGAGGCCCACCGGGACTCGTACTACGAGCAGTACTTC. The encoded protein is CASSPPEAHRDSYYEQYF.

CDR3 region: CASSRGGAAGETQYF. As DNA, the CDR3 is TGTGCCAGCAGCCGCGGGGGGGCCGCGGGAGAGACCCAGTACTTC. The chain links TRBV5-4 to TRBJ2-5; 9 nucleotides align to TRBD2. The CDR3 contains 15 residues. Per germline, CDR1 SGHNT and CDR2 YYREEE (reference sequence). The junction had 8 bases not matched to a gene; V was cut back by 4 bases and J by 4 bases. Filled out from reference TRBV5-4 and TRBJ2-5, the complete variable domain reads ETGVTQSPTHLIKTRGQQVTLRCSSQSGHNTVSWYQQALGQGPQFIFQYYREEENGRGNFPPRFSGLQFPNYSSELNVNALELDDSALYLCASSRGGAAGETQYFGPGTRLLVL.

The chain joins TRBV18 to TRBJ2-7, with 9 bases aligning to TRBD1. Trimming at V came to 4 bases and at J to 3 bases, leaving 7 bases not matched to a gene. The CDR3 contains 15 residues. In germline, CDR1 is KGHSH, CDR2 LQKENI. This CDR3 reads CASSLQRGQGYEQYF. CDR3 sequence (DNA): TGTGCCAGCTCACTTCAACGGGGACAGGGCTACGAGCAGTACTTC.

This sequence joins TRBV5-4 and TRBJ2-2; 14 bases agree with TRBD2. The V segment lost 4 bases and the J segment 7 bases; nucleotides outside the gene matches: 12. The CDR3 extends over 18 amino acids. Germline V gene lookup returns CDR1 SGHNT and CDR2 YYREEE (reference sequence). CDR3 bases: TGTGCCAGCAGCCCGACTAGCGGGGGGGCTAAACATGGCGGGGAGCTGTTTTTT. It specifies CASSPTSGGAKHGGELFF.

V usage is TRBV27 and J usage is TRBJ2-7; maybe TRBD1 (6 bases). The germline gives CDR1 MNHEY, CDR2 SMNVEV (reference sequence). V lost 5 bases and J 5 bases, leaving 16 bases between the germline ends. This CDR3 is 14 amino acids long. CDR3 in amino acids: CASSISTGGNEQYF. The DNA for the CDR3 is TGTGCCAGCAGTATCTCGACAGGAGGCAACGAGCAGTACTTC.

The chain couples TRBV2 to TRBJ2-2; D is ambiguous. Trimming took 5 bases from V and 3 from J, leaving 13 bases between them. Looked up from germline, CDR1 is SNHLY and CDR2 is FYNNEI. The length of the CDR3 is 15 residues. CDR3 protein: CASSTDRLDTGELFF. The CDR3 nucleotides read TGTGCCAGCAGTACTGATAGACTGGACACCGGGGAGCTGTTTTTT. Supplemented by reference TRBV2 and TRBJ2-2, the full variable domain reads EPEVTQTPSHQVTQMGQEVILRCVPISNHLYFYWYRQILGQKVEFLVSFYNNEISEKSEIFDDQFSVERPDGSNFTLKIRSTKLEDSAMYFCASSTDRLDTGELFFGEGSRLTVL.

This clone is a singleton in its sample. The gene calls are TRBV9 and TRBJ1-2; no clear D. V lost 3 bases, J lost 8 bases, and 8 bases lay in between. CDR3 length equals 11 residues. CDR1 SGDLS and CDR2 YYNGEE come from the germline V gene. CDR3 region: CASSGGAGYTF. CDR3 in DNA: TGTGCCAGCAGCGGAGGAGCGGGCTACACCTTC.

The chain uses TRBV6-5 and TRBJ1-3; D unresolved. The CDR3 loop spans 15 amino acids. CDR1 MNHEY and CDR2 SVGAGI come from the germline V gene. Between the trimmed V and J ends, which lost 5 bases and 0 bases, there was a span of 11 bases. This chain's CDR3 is CASSPDWSSGNTIYF. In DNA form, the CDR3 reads TGTGCCAGCAGTCCCGACTGGAGCTCTGGAAACACCATATATTTT.

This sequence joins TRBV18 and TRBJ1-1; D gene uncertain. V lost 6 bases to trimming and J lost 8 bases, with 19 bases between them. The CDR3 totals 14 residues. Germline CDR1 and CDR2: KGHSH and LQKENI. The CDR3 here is CASSPSTGRSEAFF. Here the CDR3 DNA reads TGTGCCAGCTCTCCTTCGACGGGGAGGTCGGAAGCTTTCTTT.

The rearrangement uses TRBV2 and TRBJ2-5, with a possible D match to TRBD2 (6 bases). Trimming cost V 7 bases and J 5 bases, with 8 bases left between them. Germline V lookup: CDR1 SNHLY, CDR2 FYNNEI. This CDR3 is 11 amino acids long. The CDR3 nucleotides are TGTGCCAGCAAGGAGGGGGAGACCCAGTACTTC. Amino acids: CASKEGETQYF.

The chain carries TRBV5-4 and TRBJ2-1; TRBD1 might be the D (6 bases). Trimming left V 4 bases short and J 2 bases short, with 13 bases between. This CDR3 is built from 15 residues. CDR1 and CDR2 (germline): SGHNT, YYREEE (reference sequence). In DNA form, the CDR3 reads TGTGCCAGCAGCGGTGACAGGTTCCCCTACAATGAGCAGTTCTTC. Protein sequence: CASSGDRFPYNEQFF.

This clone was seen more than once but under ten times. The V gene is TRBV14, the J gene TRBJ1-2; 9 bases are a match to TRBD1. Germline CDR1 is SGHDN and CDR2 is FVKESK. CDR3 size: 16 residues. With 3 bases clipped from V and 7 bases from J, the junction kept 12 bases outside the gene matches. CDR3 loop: CASSHSTPGQGFGYTF. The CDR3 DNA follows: TGTGCCAGCAGCCATTCAACCCCGGGACAGGGATTTGGCTACACCTTC. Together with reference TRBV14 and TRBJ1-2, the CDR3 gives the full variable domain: EAGVTQFPSHSVIEKGQTVTLRCDPISGHDNLYWYRRVMGKEIKFLLHFVKESKQDESGMPNNRFLAERTGGTYSTLKVQPAELEDSGVYFCASSHSTPGQGFGYTFGSGTRLTVV.

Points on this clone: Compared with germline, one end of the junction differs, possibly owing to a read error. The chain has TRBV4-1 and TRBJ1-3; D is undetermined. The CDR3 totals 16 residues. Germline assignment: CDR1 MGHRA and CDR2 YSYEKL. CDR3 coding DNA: TGTGCCAGCAGCCTAACCCGGGAGATTACTGGAAACACCATATATTTT. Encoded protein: CASSLTREITGNTIYF.

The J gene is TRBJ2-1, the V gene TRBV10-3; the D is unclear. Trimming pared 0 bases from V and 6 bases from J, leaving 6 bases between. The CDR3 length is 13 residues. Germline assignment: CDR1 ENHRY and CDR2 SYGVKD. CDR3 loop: CAISESGFNEQFF. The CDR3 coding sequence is TGTGCCATCAGTGAGTCGGGCTTCAATGAGCAGTTCTTC.

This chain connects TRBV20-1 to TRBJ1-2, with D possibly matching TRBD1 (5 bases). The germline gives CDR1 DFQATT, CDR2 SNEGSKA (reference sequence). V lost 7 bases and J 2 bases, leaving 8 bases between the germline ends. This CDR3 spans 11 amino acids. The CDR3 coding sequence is TGCAGTGAGGGACTGAACTATGGCTACACCTTC. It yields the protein CSEGLNYGYTF.

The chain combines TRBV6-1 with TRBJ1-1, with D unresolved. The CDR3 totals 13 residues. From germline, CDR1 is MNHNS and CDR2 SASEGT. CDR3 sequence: CAITKEARTEAFF. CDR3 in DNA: TGTGCAATCACCAAGGAGGCGAGGACTGAAGCTTTCTTT.

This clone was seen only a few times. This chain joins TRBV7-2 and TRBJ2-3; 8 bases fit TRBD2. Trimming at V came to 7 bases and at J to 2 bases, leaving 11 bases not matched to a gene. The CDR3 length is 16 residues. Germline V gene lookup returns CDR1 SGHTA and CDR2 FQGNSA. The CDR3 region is CASIQTSGIFTDTQYF. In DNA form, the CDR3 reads TGTGCCAGCATCCAAACTAGCGGAATTTTCACAGATACGCAGTATTTT.

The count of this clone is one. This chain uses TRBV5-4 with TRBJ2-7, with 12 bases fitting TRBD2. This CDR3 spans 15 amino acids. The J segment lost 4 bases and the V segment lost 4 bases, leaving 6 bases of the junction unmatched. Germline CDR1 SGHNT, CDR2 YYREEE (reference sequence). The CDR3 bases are TGTGCCAGCAGCATTGGACTAGCGGGGAAGTACGAGCAGTACTTC. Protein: CASSIGLAGKYEQYF.

CDR3 nucleotide sequence: TGTGCCATCAGTGAGTCGATGGTCGGGAGCGGGGAGCTGTTTTTT. This gives the protein CAISESMVGSGELFF. The chain employs TRBV10-3 and TRBJ2-2, with a weak D call TRBD2 (6 bases). The CDR3 covers 15 residues. CDR1 and CDR2 from the germline V gene are ENHRY and SYGVKD. Trimming removed 0 bases at V and 7 bases at J, with 12 bases between.

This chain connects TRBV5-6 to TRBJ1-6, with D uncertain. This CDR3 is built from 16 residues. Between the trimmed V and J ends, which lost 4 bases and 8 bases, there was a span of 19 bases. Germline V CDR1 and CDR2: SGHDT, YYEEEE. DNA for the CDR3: TGTGCCAGCAGCCTAGGGATGGACTTATCATATTCACCCCTCCACTTT. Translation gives CASSLGMDLSYSPLHF.

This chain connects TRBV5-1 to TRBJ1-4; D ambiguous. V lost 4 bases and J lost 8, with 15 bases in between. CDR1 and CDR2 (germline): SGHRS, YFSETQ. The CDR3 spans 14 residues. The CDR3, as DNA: TGCGCCAGCAGCCCGGGGTCCATTGGGGAAAAACTGTTTTTT. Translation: CASSPGSIGEKLFF.

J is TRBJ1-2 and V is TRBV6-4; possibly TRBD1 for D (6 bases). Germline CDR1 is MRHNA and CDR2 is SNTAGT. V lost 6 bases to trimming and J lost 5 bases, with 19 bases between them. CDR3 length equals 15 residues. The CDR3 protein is CASSPSGGSRYGYTF. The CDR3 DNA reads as TGTGCCAGCAGCCCAAGCGGGGGCTCTAGATATGGCTACACCTTC.

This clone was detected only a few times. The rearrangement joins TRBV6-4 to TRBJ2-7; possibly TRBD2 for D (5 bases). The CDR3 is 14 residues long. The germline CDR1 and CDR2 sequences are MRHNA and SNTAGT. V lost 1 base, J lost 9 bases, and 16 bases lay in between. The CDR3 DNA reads TGTGCCAGCAGTGACTGCGACGGCCCTCGGGGGCAGTACTTC. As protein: CASSDCDGPRGQYF.

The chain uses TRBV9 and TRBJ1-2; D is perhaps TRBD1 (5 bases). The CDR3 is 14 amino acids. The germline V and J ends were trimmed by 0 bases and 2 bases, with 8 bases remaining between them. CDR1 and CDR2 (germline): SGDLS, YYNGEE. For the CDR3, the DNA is TGTGCCAGCAGCGTAGGACAGCCAAACTATGGCTACACCTTC. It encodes CASSVGQPNYGYTF.

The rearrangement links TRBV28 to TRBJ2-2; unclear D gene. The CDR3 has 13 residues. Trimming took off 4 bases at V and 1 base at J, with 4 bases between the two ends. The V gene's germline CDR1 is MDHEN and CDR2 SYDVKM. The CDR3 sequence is CASSWLNTGELFF. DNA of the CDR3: TGTGCCAGCAGTTGGCTGAACACCGGGGAGCTGTTTTTT.

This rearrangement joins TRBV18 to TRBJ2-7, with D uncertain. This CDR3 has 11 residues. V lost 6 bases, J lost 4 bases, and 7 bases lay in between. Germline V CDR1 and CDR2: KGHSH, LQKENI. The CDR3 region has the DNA TGTGCCAGCTCCCGTTTGTACGAGCAGTACTTC. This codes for CASSRLYEQYF.

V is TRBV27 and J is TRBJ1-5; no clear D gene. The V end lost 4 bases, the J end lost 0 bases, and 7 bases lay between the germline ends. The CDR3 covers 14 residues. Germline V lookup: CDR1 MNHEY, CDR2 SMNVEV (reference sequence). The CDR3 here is CASSSSVSNQPQHF. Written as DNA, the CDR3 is TGTGCCAGCAGTTCCTCAGTTAGCAATCAGCCCCAGCATTTT.

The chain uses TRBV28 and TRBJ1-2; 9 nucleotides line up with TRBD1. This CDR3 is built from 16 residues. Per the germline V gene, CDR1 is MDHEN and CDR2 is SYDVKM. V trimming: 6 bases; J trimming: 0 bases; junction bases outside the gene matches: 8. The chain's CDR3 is CASRFDRGKANYGYTF. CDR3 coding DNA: TGTGCCAGCAGATTCGACAGGGGGAAAGCTAACTATGGCTACACCTTC.

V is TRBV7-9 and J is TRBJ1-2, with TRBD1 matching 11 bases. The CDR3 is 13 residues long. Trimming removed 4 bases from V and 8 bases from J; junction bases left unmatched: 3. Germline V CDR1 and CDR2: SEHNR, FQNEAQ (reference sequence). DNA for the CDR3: TGTGCCAGCAGCTCGGGACAGGGGGAAGGCTACACCTTC. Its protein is CASSSGQGEGYTF.

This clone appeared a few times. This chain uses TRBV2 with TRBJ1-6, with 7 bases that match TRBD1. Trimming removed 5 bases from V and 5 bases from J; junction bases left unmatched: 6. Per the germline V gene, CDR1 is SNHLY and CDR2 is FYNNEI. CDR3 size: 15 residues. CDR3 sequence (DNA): TGTGCCAGCAGTCTACGCAGGGGGAATAATTCACCCCTCCACTTT. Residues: CASSLRRGNNSPLHF.

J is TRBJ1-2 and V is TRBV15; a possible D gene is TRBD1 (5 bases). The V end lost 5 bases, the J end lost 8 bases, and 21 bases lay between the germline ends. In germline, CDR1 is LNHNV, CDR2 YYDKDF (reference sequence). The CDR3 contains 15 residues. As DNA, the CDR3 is TGTGCCACCAGCGGGGACCTGGGAGGGCCGGGGGGCTACACCTTC. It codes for CATSGDLGGPGGYTF.

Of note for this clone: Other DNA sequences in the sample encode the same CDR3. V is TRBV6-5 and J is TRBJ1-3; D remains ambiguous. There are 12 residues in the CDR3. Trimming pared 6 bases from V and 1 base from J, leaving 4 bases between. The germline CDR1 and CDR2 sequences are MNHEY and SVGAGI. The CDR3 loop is CASSNSGNTIYF. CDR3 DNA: TGTGCCAGCAGCAATTCTGGAAACACCATATATTTT.